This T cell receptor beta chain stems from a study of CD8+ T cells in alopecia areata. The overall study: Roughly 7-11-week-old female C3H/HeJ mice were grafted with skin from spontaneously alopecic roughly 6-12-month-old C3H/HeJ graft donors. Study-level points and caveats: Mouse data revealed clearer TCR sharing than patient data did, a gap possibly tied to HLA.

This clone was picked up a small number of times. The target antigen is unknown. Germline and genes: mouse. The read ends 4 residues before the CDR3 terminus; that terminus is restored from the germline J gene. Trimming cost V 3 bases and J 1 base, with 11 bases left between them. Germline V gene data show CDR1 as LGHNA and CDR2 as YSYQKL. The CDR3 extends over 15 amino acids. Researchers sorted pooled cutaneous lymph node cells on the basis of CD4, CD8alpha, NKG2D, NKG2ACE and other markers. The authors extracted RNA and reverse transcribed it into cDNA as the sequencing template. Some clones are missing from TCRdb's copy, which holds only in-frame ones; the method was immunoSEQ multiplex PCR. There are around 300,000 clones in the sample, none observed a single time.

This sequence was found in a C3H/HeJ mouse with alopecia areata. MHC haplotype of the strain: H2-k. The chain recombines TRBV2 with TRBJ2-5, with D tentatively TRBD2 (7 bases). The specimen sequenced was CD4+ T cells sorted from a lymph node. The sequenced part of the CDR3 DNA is TGTGCCAGCAGCCAGATCTGGGGGCACCAAGAC. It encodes CASSQIWGHQD. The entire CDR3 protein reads CASSQIWGHQDTQYF.